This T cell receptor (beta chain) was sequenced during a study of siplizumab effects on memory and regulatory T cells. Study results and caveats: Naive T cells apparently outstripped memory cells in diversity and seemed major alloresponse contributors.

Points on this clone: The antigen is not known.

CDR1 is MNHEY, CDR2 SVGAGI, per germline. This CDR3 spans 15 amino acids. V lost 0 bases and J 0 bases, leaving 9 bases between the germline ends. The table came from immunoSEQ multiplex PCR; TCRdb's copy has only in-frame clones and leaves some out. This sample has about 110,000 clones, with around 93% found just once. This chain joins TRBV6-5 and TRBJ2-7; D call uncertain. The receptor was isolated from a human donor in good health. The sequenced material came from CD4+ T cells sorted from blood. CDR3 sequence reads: CASSYSFPASYEQYF. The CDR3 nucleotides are TGTGCCAGCAGTTACTCGTTTCCAGCCTCCTACGAGCAGTACTTC.